A single sample is the source of the 20 T cell receptor beta chains below, sequenced in a study of human T cells and chemical hapten exposure. Time point defined: pre-sensitization, week 0. Treatment denoted: therapeutic diphenylcyclopropenone sensitization with weekly scalp DPC. One entry per CDR3 protein results from TCRdb running MiXCR on the RACE reads. The sample records a few hundred thousand distinct CDR3 sequences, 5% to 6.5% being singletons. The specimen comprised whole blood, sampled in connection with sensitization to the hapten diphenylcyclopropenone (DPC). Receptors were obtained from a woman between 18 and 29 years old with alopecia areata. Some clones in this sample may be carry-over from other donors' samples.

The rearrangement joins TRBV6-2 or TRBV6-3 to TRBJ1-1, with 8 positions matching TRBD1. Germline loops: CDR1 MNHEY, CDR2 SVGEGT. The CDR3 has 15 amino acids. V shed 5 bases, J shed 3 bases, and the junction held 8 bases outside the gene matches. CDR3 sequence: CASSPGQGRDTEAFF. The CDR3 DNA reads as TGTGCCAGCAGTCCCGGACAGGGACGGGACACTGAAGCTTTCTTT.

Many counts were recorded for this clonotype. This rearrangement joins TRBV7-2 to TRBJ2-7; D tentatively reads TRBD1 or TRBD2 (5 bases each). CDR3 length: 15 amino acids. Per the germline V gene, CDR1 is SGHTA and CDR2 is FQGNSA. The V gene lost 7 bases and the J gene lost 1 base, with 17 bases spanning the gap. Written as DNA, the CDR3 is TGTGCCAGCAAGAGTAACCGGGACGGTTCCTACGAGCAGTACTTC. Protein product: CASKSNRDGSYEQYF.

This clonotype was counted a few times. The chain uses TRBV6-9 and TRBJ1-6, with a possible D match to TRBD1 (6 bases). The germline V and J ends were trimmed by 4 bases and 4 bases, with 14 bases remaining between them. This CDR3 spans 16 amino acids. Germline CDR1 reads MNHGY; CDR2 reads SVAAGI. CDR3 in amino acids: CASSFPRTEYNSPLHF. The CDR3 coding sequence is TGTGCCAGCAGTTTCCCGCGGACAGAGTATAATTCACCCCTCCACTTT.

Points on this clonotype: This CDR3 is missing its conserved last phenylalanine or tryptophan, likely due to a read error. The CDR3 DNA reads as TGTGCCAGCAGCCCTAACACTCAGGGATCCTATGGCTACACCCTC. Its protein is CASSPNTQGSYGYTL. The chain couples TRBV5-4 to TRBJ1-2; perhaps TRBD1 as D (5 bases). CDR3 length: 15 residues. The V gene lost 4 bases and the J gene lost 4 bases, with 17 bases spanning the gap. Per the germline V gene, CDR1 is SGHNT and CDR2 is YYREEE (reference sequence).

This clonotype was recorded a few times. The V and J genes are TRBV10-3 and TRBJ1-5, with a weak D call TRBD1 (6 bases). The CDR3 totals 15 residues. Germline-derived CDR1 and CDR2 are ENHRY and SYGVKD. V lost 7 bases to trimming and J lost 3 bases, with 16 bases between them. The DNA for the CDR3 is TGTGCCATCAACCCAGGGGACGGAAACAATCAGCCCCAGCATTTT. Protein product: CAINPGDGNNQPQHF.

This clonotype was detected only a few times. This rearrangement joins TRBV19 to TRBJ2-3; maybe TRBD1 (6 bases). In germline, CDR1 is LNHDA, CDR2 SQIVND (reference sequence). V was shortened by 6 bases and J by 7 bases, with 20 bases between the two germline ends. The CDR3 length is 15 residues. CDR3 region: CASRGAGFLGNTQYF. CDR3 sequence (DNA): TGTGCCAGTAGGGGGGCCGGCTTCTTGGGGAATACGCAGTATTTT.

This clonotype showed up just a few times. The V gene is TRBV7-9, the J gene TRBJ1-4, with 9 positions matching TRBD1. V gave up 0 bases and J gave up 7 bases; unmatched junction bases: 6. The germline V gene has CDR1 SEHNR and CDR2 FQNEAQ (reference sequence). This CDR3 spans 16 amino acids. The CDR3 sequence is CASSLAQGQGREKLFF. DNA for the CDR3: TGTGCCAGCAGCTTAGCGCAGGGACAGGGCCGTGAAAAACTGTTTTTT.

In this sample, this clonotype turned up a few times. The V gene is TRBV7-2, the J gene TRBJ2-3, with 9 positions matching TRBD1. Trimming cost V 5 bases and J 3 bases; bases outside gene matches: 6. Germline V gene data show CDR1 as SGHTA and CDR2 as FQGNSA. The CDR3 contains 15 residues. CDR3 DNA: TGTGCCAGCAGCGCTACAGGGGGCCTAACAGATACGCAGTATTTT. Its translation: CASSATGGLTDTQYF.

The CDR3 DNA is TGTGCCAGCAGCCTACGGGACGGGGGGGAAGATACGCAGTATTTT. Protein sequence: CASSLRDGGEDTQYF. The V gene is TRBV4-2, the J gene TRBJ2-3, with 8 bases fitting TRBD2. Germline V gene data show CDR1 as LGHNA and CDR2 as YNFKEQ. Trimming at V came to 4 bases and at J to 5 bases, leaving 8 bases not matched to a gene. The CDR3 runs 15 residues.

This clonotype has more than one count but fewer than ten. In DNA, the CDR3 is TGTGCCAGCAGCCCGGGGCACTCTAATGAAAAACTGTTTTTT. Encoded protein: CASSPGHSNEKLFF. The J gene is TRBJ1-4, the V gene TRBV13; perhaps TRBD1 as D (5 bases). Trimming took 5 bases from V and 3 from J, leaving 10 bases between them. The CDR3 runs 14 residues. The germline CDR1 and CDR2 sequences are PRHDT and FYEKMQ (reference sequence).

In its sample, this clonotype was seen a few times. The J gene is TRBJ1-1, the V gene TRBV6-2 or TRBV6-3; 7 bases match TRBD1. CDR1 is MNHEY, CDR2 SVGEGT, per germline. CDR3 length equals 17 residues. Trimming at V came to 5 bases and at J to 3 bases, leaving 15 bases not matched to a gene. CDR3 bases: TGTGCCAGCAGTCACAAACCCCCGACAGGGAAGGACACTGAAGCTTTCTTT. It specifies CASSHKPPTGKDTEAFF.

CDR3 sequence: CASVLGRGEAFF. The CDR3 region has the DNA TGTGCTAGTGTCTTGGGGAGGGGGGAAGCTTTCTTT. The V call is TRBV12-5, the J call TRBJ1-1; maybe TRBD1 (6 bases). There are 12 residues in the CDR3. V was pared by 7 bases and J by 8 bases, with 14 bases between. From germline, CDR1 is LGHNT and CDR2 FRNRAP.

This rearrangement joins TRBV11-2 to TRBJ2-3; TRBD2 matches at 9 bases. Germline loops: CDR1 SGHAT, CDR2 FQNNGV. The V gene end was trimmed by 5 bases and the J gene end by 1 base; junction bases not matched to a gene: 7. The length of the CDR3 is 16 residues. The CDR3 DNA reads TGTGCCAGCAGCCAGACTTCTAGCGGGGGCACAGATACGCAGTATTTT. Its protein product is CASSQTSSGGTDTQYF.

This clonotype was detected a few times. V usage is TRBV9 and J usage is TRBJ1-2, with D maybe TRBD1 (6 bases). The germline V gene has CDR1 SGDLS and CDR2 YYNGEE. The V end was cut by 6 bases, the J end by 2 bases, with 20 bases between. The CDR3 sequence is 16 residues long. CDR3 DNA: TGTGCCAGCACCGATCATCAAGGAGGACAGAACTATGGCTACACCTTC. Translation gives CASTDHQGGQNYGYTF.

The genes are TRBV3-1 and TRBJ2-1, with 9 bases aligning to TRBD2. Germline V CDR1 and CDR2: LGHDT, YNNKEL (reference sequence). Trimming at V came to 2 bases and at J to 10 bases, leaving 0 bases not matched to a gene. This CDR3 is 12 amino acids long. CDR3 bases: TGTGCCAGCAGCCAACTAGCGGGGGAGCAGTTCTTC. This codes for CASSQLAGEQFF.

The J gene is TRBJ1-6, the V gene TRBV12-3 or TRBV12-4, with TRBD1 identical over 8 bases. The CDR3 is made up of 15 amino acids. With V trimmed by 1 base and J by 9 bases, 5 bases remained unmatched. CDR3 residues: CASSLGTGGSSPLHF. For the CDR3, the DNA is TGTGCCAGCAGTTTAGGAACAGGGGGGAGTTCACCCCTCCACTTT.

There are many counts of this clonotype. This chain uses TRBV6-2 or TRBV6-3 with TRBJ2-7; D tentatively reads TRBD1 or TRBD2 (6 bases each). Trimming stripped 7 bases from V and 1 base from J, with 14 bases between. The CDR3 loop spans 14 amino acids. The germline V gene has CDR1 MNHEY and CDR2 SVGEGT. This chain's CDR3 is CASTGGTQSYEQYF. In DNA, the CDR3 is TGTGCCAGCACCGGCGGGACACAATCCTACGAGCAGTACTTC.

In this sample, this clonotype turned up a few times. The chain has TRBV6-5 and TRBJ2-1; a possible D gene is TRBD1 (6 bases). The length of the CDR3 is 12 residues. Trimming removed 6 bases from V and 8 bases from J, with 11 bases in between. CDR1 and CDR2 (germline): MNHEY, SVGAGI. The CDR3 DNA reads as TGTGCCAGCAGGGTAGAGGGGGATGAGCAGTTCTTC. Protein sequence: CASRVEGDEQFF.

This chain uses TRBV3-1 with TRBJ2-7; 9 bases line up with TRBD1. Per the germline V gene, CDR1 is LGHDT and CDR2 is YNNKEL (reference sequence). CDR3 length: 13 amino acids. V dropped 4 bases and J dropped 5; count of bases not matched to a gene: 3. CDR3 sequence reads: CASSLDRGHEQYF. In DNA form, the CDR3 reads TGTGCCAGCAGCCTGGACAGGGGCCACGAGCAGTACTTC.

The V and J genes are TRBV5-1 and TRBJ1-1, with a tentative D call TRBD1 (6 bases). The CDR3 has 15 residues. The V and J ends lost 3 bases and 1 base respectively, with 13 bases between them. Germline V lookup: CDR1 SGHRS, CDR2 YFSETQ. The DNA of the CDR3 is TGCGCCAGCAGCTCTGGACAGCAGAAGAACACTGAAGCTTTCTTT. Its protein is CASSSGQQKNTEAFF.